The rows below give T cell receptor beta chains drawn from one sample of a study of vaccination and CD4 T cells after COVID-19. TCRdb called the PCR reads again in MiXCR, with one record for every CDR3 protein. This table has roughly 28,000 distinct CDR3 sequences, around 50% appearing once. The sequencing here drew on CD4+ T cells from blood, taken about 7 months after SARS-CoV-2 vaccination. These receptors came from a human donor who had recovered from COVID-19. Both conserved end residues are part of each CDR3. A D gene is named only where the DNA matches it firmly. The size entry is marked missing in some rows and otherwise reads once, few, many or a size class.

NA	TRBV12-3/TRBV12-4	TRBJ2-5	once	CASSPRTDSRETQYF	TGTGCCAGCAGCCCTCGGACAGATTCGCGGGAGACCCAGTACTTC
NA	TRBV7-9	TRBJ2-3	NA	CASSLGLASTDTQYF	TGTGCCAGCAGCTTAGGCCTAGCGAGCACAGATACGCAGTATTTT
NA	TRBV24-1	TRBJ1-5	NA	CATSDSKAWGKDQPQHF	TGTGCCACCAGTGATTCTAAGGCCTGGGGGAAAGATCAGCCCCAGCATTTT
NA	TRBV20-1	TRBJ2-2	NA	CSATRGRRTGELFF	TGCAGTGCCACACGAGGACGGAGGACCGGGGAGCTGTTTTTT
NA	TRBV20-1	TRBJ2-1	NA	CSAAYNEQFF	TGCAGTGCTGCTTACAATGAGCAGTTCTTC
NA	TRBV7-6	TRBJ2-2	NA	CASSLERTNTGELFF	TGTGCCAGCAGCTTAGAGCGGACCAACACCGGGGAGCTGTTTTTT
TRBD1	TRBV6-4	TRBJ2-1	few	CASSDSTGHNEQFF	TGTGCCAGCAGTGACTCGACAGGGCACAATGAGCAGTTCTTC
NA	TRBV6-1	TRBJ2-1	NA	CAISSSWSLRGNEQFF	TGTGCCATCAGCTCTTCCTGGAGCCTAAGGGGGAATGAGCAGTTCTTC
TRBD2	TRBV6-1	TRBJ2-7	NA	CASSPNPGGKHEQYF	TGTGCCAGCAGCCCTAACCCGGGAGGGAAGCACGAGCAGTACTTC
TRBD1	TRBV5-1	TRBJ1-2	NA	CASSLAGQGGFGYTF	TGCGCCAGCAGCTTGGCGGGACAGGGCGGGTTTGGCTACACCTTC
TRBD1	TRBV28	TRBJ2-7	NA	CASGLTGFNEQYF	TGTGCCAGCGGACTGACAGGGTTCAACGAGCAGTACTTC
NA	TRBV20-1	TRBJ2-7	NA	CSATVGSSYEQYF	TGCAGTGCCACGGTGGGGAGCTCCTACGAGCAGTACTTC
NA	TRBV28	TRBJ1-6	NA	CASSLRYRDYSPLHF	TGTGCCAGCAGTTTAAGGTACAGGGACTACTCACCCCTCCACTTT
TRBD1	TRBV28	TRBJ1-1	NA	CASIHSQGSTEAFF	TGTGCCAGCATCCACTCACAGGGGTCCACTGAAGCTTTCTTT
NA	TRBV21-1	TRBJ2-2	NA	CASSRQGGTGELFF	TGTGCCAGCAGCAGACAGGGGGGAACCGGGGAGCTGTTTTTT
NA	TRBV19	TRBJ1-5	NA	CASSHFRDSNQPQHF	TGTGCCAGTAGTCATTTCAGAGATAGCAATCAGCCCCAGCATTTT
NA	TRBV20-1	TRBJ2-1	few	CSAKKGGDPHNEQFF	TGCAGTGCTAAGAAGGGCGGGGACCCCCACAATGAGCAGTTCTTC
NA	TRBV7-9	TRBJ1-1	NA	CASSQGPITEAFF	TGTGCCAGCAGCCAGGGCCCCATCACTGAAGCTTTCTTT
NA	TRBV5-4	TRBJ2-7	few	CASSPPGAYEQYF	TGTGCCAGCAGCCCCCCTGGAGCCTACGAGCAGTACTTC
NA	TRBV19	TRBJ2-1	NA	CASTSDSYNEQFF	TGTGCCAGTACCTCGGACTCCTACAATGAGCAGTTCTTC
NA	TRBV4-1	TRBJ1-1	NA	CASSPAATSNTEAFF	TGCGCCAGCAGCCCGGCGGCCACCTCGAACACTGAAGCTTTCTTT
NA	TRBV20-1	TRBJ1-2	few	CSARGQGNYGYTF	TGCAGTGCTAGAGGGCAGGGTAACTATGGCTACACCTTC
TRBD2	TRBV4-2	TRBJ2-2	NA	CASSPQAGDTGELFF	TGTGCCAGCAGCCCCCAAGCGGGGGACACCGGGGAGCTGTTTTTT
NA	TRBV7-6	TRBJ2-1	NA	CASSPFSESGAGNNEQFF	TGTGCCAGCAGCCCATTCTCGGAGAGCGGCGCGGGGAACAATGAGCAGTTCTTC
TRBD2	TRBV15	TRBJ2-5	few	CATSRPVSSASGEYQETQYF	TGTGCCACCAGCAGGCCAGTCTCCTCGGCAAGCGGGGAGTACCAAGAGACCCAGTACTTC
TRBD2	TRBV20-1	TRBJ2-3	NA	CSAVGTSGRTDTQYF	TGCAGTGCCGTCGGGACTAGCGGGAGAACAGATACGCAGTATTTT
NA	TRBV15	TRBJ2-3	NA	CATSREIRGGPDTQYF	TGTGCCACCAGCAGAGAGATTCGGGGAGGCCCAGATACGCAGTATTTT
NA	TRBV15	TRBJ2-3	few	CATSRERWTPTDTQYF	TGTGCCACCAGCAGAGAGAGGTGGACTCCCACAGATACGCAGTATTTT
TRBD1	TRBV7-3	TRBJ2-1	NA	CASSLRGTGAEQFF	TGTGCCAGCAGCTTAAGGGGGACAGGTGCTGAGCAGTTCTTC
NA	TRBV6-1	TRBJ1-1	NA	CASNPPGTEAFF	TGTGCCAGCAACCCTCCCGGGACTGAAGCTTTCTTT
NA	TRBV2	TRBJ1-5	once	CASSESFGNQPQHF	TGTGCCAGCAGTGAATCATTTGGAAATCAGCCCCAGCATTTT
TRBD1	TRBV20-1	TRBJ2-2	medium-sized	CSARDEETGDTGELFF	TGCAGTGCTAGAGATGAGGAGACAGGGGACACCGGGGAGCTGTTTTTT
NA	TRBV20-1	TRBJ1-5	NA	CSARWAGVSNQPQHF	TGCAGTGCTAGATGGGCAGGGGTGAGCAATCAGCCCCAGCATTTT
NA	TRBV18	TRBJ1-2	NA	CASSPGREDYGYTF	TGTGCCAGCTCACCCGGCAGGGAGGACTATGGCTACACCTTC
TRBD2	TRBV27	TRBJ2-7	NA	CASSLAGGPYEQYF	TGTGCCAGCAGTTTAGCGGGAGGTCCCTACGAGCAGTACTTC
NA	TRBV7-9	TRBJ2-1	NA	CASSLTYNEQFF	TGTGCCAGCAGCTTAACCTACAATGAGCAGTTCTTC
NA	TRBV6-1	TRBJ1-2	NA	CASSPGALDYGYTF	TGTGCCAGCAGCCCCGGGGCCCTGGACTATGGCTACACCTTC
TRBD2	TRBV27	TRBJ2-5	NA	CASSSTILAGGAETQYF	TGTGCCAGCAGTTCTACTATACTAGCGGGAGGGGCAGAGACCCAGTACTTC
TRBD2	TRBV27	TRBJ2-1	NA	CASGSSGRVEQFF	TGTGCCAGCGGATCTAGCGGGAGAGTTGAGCAGTTCTTC
NA	TRBV7-2	TRBJ1-2	few	CASSLGAGYTF	TGTGCCAGCAGCCTAGGTGCTGGCTACACCTTC
TRBD2	TRBV7-2	TRBJ2-5	NA	CASSSAHTSGRIGTQYF	TGTGCCAGCAGCTCCGCCCACACTAGCGGGAGAATAGGGACCCAGTACTTC
TRBD2	TRBV20-1	TRBJ2-3	few	CSARFLAGASDTQYF	TGCAGTGCTAGATTCTTGGCGGGAGCGTCAGATACGCAGTATTTT
NA	TRBV6-1	TRBJ1-5	medium-sized	CASSNSWEGQPQHF	TGTGCCAGCAGCAACAGCTGGGAGGGTCAGCCCCAGCATTTT
NA	TRBV7-8	TRBJ1-6	medium-sized	CASSLALGRNSPLHF	TGTGCCAGCAGCTTAGCACTGGGGAGGAATTCACCCCTCCACTTT
NA	TRBV4-1	TRBJ1-5	NA	CASSQVVLYRGPQHF	TGCGCCAGCAGCCAAGTGGTGTTGTACCGGGGGCCCCAGCATTTT
TRBD1	TRBV4-2	TRBJ2-1	NA	CASSQDRDSEQFF	TGTGCCAGCAGCCAAGACCGGGACAGTGAGCAGTTCTTC
NA	TRBV28	TRBJ1-5	few	CASSLAGAHNQPQHF	TGTGCCAGCAGTTTAGCAGGGGCCCACAATCAGCCCCAGCATTTT
NA	TRBV7-2	TRBJ2-7	NA	CASSFDFQTYEQYF	TGTGCCAGCAGCTTCGACTTCCAGACCTACGAGCAGTACTTC
NA	TRBV20-1	TRBJ1-5	NA	CSASGGYSNQPQHF	TGCAGTGCTAGCGGGGGGTATAGCAATCAGCCCCAGCATTTT
NA	TRBV7-9	TRBJ2-7	once	CASSSTSGEQYF	TGTGCCAGCAGCTCGACTTCGGGGGAGCAGTACTTC
TRBD2	TRBV20-1	TRBJ2-1	few	CSATGSLAGAPEQFF	TGCAGTGCTACGGGTTCCCTAGCGGGAGCCCCGGAGCAGTTCTTC
NA	TRBV28	TRBJ1-1	NA	CASSPVGGGATAEAFF	TGTGCCAGCAGTCCGGTCGGCGGGGGCGCTACCGCTGAAGCTTTCTTT
NA	TRBV6-1	TRBJ2-7	NA	CASSTWDGRYEQYF	TGTGCCAGCAGTACATGGGACGGACGATACGAGCAGTACTTC
NA	TRBV6-1	TRBJ1-1	NA	CASSEVPLGNTEAFF	TGTGCCAGCAGTGAAGTCCCCTTGGGGAACACTGAAGCTTTCTTT
TRBD1	TRBV7-2	TRBJ2-5	NA	CASSLYRGETQYF	TGTGCCAGCAGCTTGTACAGGGGAGAGACCCAGTACTTC